Listed below are T cell receptor beta chains from one sample, sequenced in a study of shared clonotypes between healthy human individuals. TCRdb keeps only in-frame clones here, not all; method: immunoSEQ multiplex PCR. The table lists just over 2,000,000 clones, approximately 95% of them singletons. Input material: naive CD8+ T cells sorted from blood. These receptors were collected from a man aged 18 to 35 in good health. CDR3s include the opening cysteine and the closing phenylalanine or tryptophan. A D gene is named only where the DNA matches it firmly. Rows may omit the clone size; those that give it use once, few, many or a size class.

DNA: TGTGCCAGCAGTCCGGGACTAGCGGGGCACGAGCAGTACTTC
CDR3: CASSPGLAGHEQYF
V: TRBV27
size: -
J: TRBJ2-7
D: TRBD2

DNA: TGTGCCAGCAGCCGCGCCTACGAGCAGTACTTC
CDR3: CASSRAYEQYF
V: TRBV25-1
size: -
J: TRBJ2-7
D: -

DNA: TGTGCCAGCAGTTACTCGGAGGGTACTCTGTTCTATGGCTACACCTTC
CDR3: CASSYSEGTLFYGYTF
V: TRBV6-5
size: -
J: TRBJ1-2
D: -

DNA: TGTGCCAGCAGTATCACCGGGACAGGGTATAATTCACCCCTCCACTTT
CDR3: CASSITGTGYNSPLHF
V: TRBV27
size: -
J: TRBJ1-6
D: TRBD1

DNA: TGTGCCAGTTCGGGGGCCTATAATTCACCCCTCCACTTT
CDR3: CASSGAYNSPLHF
V: TRBV27
size: -
J: TRBJ1-6
D: -

DNA: TGTGCCAGCAGTGGGGGTCGGCTGGGTGAGACCCAGTACTTC
CDR3: CASSGGRLGETQYF
V: TRBV25-1
size: -
J: TRBJ2-5
D: -

DNA: TGCGCCAGCAGCTTGGCTGGCGGGGGGGGAGAGACCCAGTACTTC
CDR3: CASSLAGGGGETQYF
V: TRBV5-1
size: -
J: TRBJ2-5
D: TRBD2

DNA: TGTGCCAGCAGCTTTGGATCCGATACGCAGTATTTT
CDR3: CASSFGSDTQYF
V: TRBV7-8
size: -
J: TRBJ2-3
D: -

DNA: TGTGCCAGCAGCGATAGCGATGCGACAGATACGCAGTATTTT
CDR3: CASSDSDATDTQYF
V: TRBV7-2
size: -
J: TRBJ2-3
D: -

DNA: TGTGCCAGCAGGGCGACAGGGTTGCTATCACACAATGAGCAGTTCTTC
CDR3: CASRATGLLSHNEQFF
V: TRBV11-2
size: once
J: TRBJ2-1
D: TRBD1

DNA: TGTGCCTGGAGCGACGGGGCAGCGAACACCGGGGAGCTGTTTTTT
CDR3: CAWSDGAANTGELFF
V: TRBV30
size: -
J: TRBJ2-2
D: -

DNA: TGTGCCAGCTCACCATATGGCGGACAGGGGGCTCCCTTGGGAACTGAAGCTTTCTTT
CDR3: CASSPYGGQGAPLGTEAFF
V: TRBV18
size: -
J: TRBJ1-1
D: TRBD1

DNA: TGTGCCAGCAGCCCTCCCCCATCAGGGGCCGGCTACAATGAGCAGTTCTTC
CDR3: CASSPPPSGAGYNEQFF
V: TRBV21-1
size: -
J: TRBJ2-1
D: -

DNA: TGTGCCAGCAGCTTTAGGACAGCCTACGAGCAGTACTTC
CDR3: CASSFRTAYEQYF
V: TRBV7-9
size: few
J: TRBJ2-7
D: -

DNA: TGTGCCAGCAGCTCTAGAGGCCGGGGGGCCCAAGAGACCCAGTACTTC
CDR3: CASSSRGRGAQETQYF
V: TRBV7-3
size: -
J: TRBJ2-5
D: -

DNA: TGCGCCAGCAGCTTGCTTCCGGGCTCCTACGAGCAGTACTTC
CDR3: CASSLLPGSYEQYF
V: TRBV5-1
size: once
J: TRBJ2-7
D: -

DNA: TGTGCCAGCAGCGCATGGGACAGCTCCTACGAGCAGTACTTC
CDR3: CASSAWDSSYEQYF
V: TRBV28
size: -
J: TRBJ2-7
D: TRBD1

DNA: TGTGCCAGCAGTTCCTCCGGGACAGGGACCGTCTACGAGCAGTACTTC
CDR3: CASSSSGTGTVYEQYF
V: TRBV7-9
size: -
J: TRBJ2-7
D: TRBD1

DNA: TGTGCCAGAAGCTACGGGACGGCACACAATCAGCCCCAGCATTTT
CDR3: CARSYGTAHNQPQHF
V: TRBV5-3
size: -
J: TRBJ1-5
D: -

DNA: TGTGCCAGCAGTTACTCGTCAGGACAGAGATACTACGAGCAGTACTTC
CDR3: CASSYSSGQRYYEQYF
V: TRBV6-5
size: -
J: TRBJ2-7
D: -

DNA: TGCGCCAGCAGCCCCCGGGACAGCAACGGGGCCTACGAGCAGTACTTC
CDR3: CASSPRDSNGAYEQYF
V: TRBV4-1
size: -
J: TRBJ2-7
D: TRBD1

DNA: TGTGCCAGCAGCCAGCAACTTACCGGGGAGCTGTTTTTT
CDR3: CASSQQLTGELFF
V: TRBV28
size: -
J: TRBJ2-2
D: -

DNA: TGTGCCAGCAGTTACCTATACGATAACACAGATACGCAGTATTTT
CDR3: CASSYLYDNTDTQYF
V: TRBV6-5
size: -
J: TRBJ2-3
D: -

DNA: TGTGCCAGTAGGGAGGAATATGCTGGAAACACCATATATTTT
CDR3: CASREEYAGNTIYF
V: TRBV19
size: -
J: TRBJ1-3
D: -

DNA: TGTGCCAGCAGCTTAACGGGGTCTGGGGAGACCCAGTACTTC
CDR3: CASSLTGSGETQYF
V: TRBV7-9
size: -
J: TRBJ2-5
D: -

DNA: TGTGCCAGCAGTGAAACCCCTGGATCCTGGGGGAGCAATCAGCCCCAGCATTTT
CDR3: CASSETPGSWGSNQPQHF
V: TRBV6-1
size: -
J: TRBJ1-5
D: -

DNA: TGTGCCAGCAGCTTGGCGTCTGGGACCTACGAGCAGTACTTC
CDR3: CASSLASGTYEQYF
V: TRBV5-6
size: -
J: TRBJ2-7
D: -

DNA: TGCGCCAGCAGCTTTGGTGTGGGGCCGACCTACAATGAGCAGTTCTTC
CDR3: CASSFGVGPTYNEQFF
V: TRBV5-1
size: -
J: TRBJ2-1
D: -

DNA: TGTGCCAGCAGCGTCTGGGGGTCGGCCTACAATGAGCAGTTCTTC
CDR3: CASSVWGSAYNEQFF
V: TRBV9
size: -
J: TRBJ2-1
D: -

DNA: TGTGCCAGCAGCCCAGAAAGGTACCAAGAGACCCAGTACTTC
CDR3: CASSPERYQETQYF
V: TRBV7-9
size: -
J: TRBJ2-5
D: -

DNA: TGTGCCAGCAGCTCGGGACAGGGATACTACGAGCAGTACTTC
CDR3: CASSSGQGYYEQYF
V: TRBV5-6
size: -
J: TRBJ2-7
D: TRBD1

DNA: TGTGCCAGCAGCTTTATGGGGGGCAACACCGGGGAGCTGTTTTTT
CDR3: CASSFMGGNTGELFF
V: TRBV5-4
size: -
J: TRBJ2-2
D: -

DNA: TGCGCCAGCAGTGAAGGTGGAACCGGGGAGCTGTTTTTT
CDR3: CASSEGGTGELFF
V: TRBV10-1
size: -
J: TRBJ2-2
D: -

DNA: TGTGCCAGCAGTTTAGTGGTGGGTGAGCAGTTCTTC
CDR3: CASSLVVGEQFF
V: TRBV27
size: -
J: TRBJ2-1
D: -

DNA: TGTGCCAGCAGTTTAACGATGGGACAAACTGAAGCTTTCTTT
CDR3: CASSLTMGQTEAFF
V: TRBV27
size: -
J: TRBJ1-1
D: -

DNA: TGTGCCAGCGGATCACGGGGGCTTTACAATGAGCAGTTCTTC
CDR3: CASGSRGLYNEQFF
V: TRBV27
size: -
J: TRBJ2-1
D: -

DNA: TGTGCCAGTAGTATCGGAGCGAACACTGAAGCTTTCTTT
CDR3: CASSIGANTEAFF
V: TRBV19
size: once
J: TRBJ1-1
D: -

DNA: TGTGCCAGCGGACCAGGGGATTCCTACGAGCAGTACTTC
CDR3: CASGPGDSYEQYF
V: TRBV7-8
size: -
J: TRBJ2-7
D: -

DNA: TGTGCCAGCACCACCGACAGGGGAAAGGCTTTCTTT
CDR3: CASTTDRGKAFF
V: TRBV7-9
size: -
J: TRBJ1-1
D: TRBD1

DNA: TGTGCCAGCAGTTACCTGCGTGGGAGCACAGATACGCAGTATTTT
CDR3: CASSYLRGSTDTQYF
V: TRBV6-5
size: -
J: TRBJ2-3
D: -

DNA: TGTGCCAGCAGTTCCTCCTGGACAGGGGGTGTCTATGGCTACACCTTC
CDR3: CASSSSWTGGVYGYTF
V: TRBV6-5
size: -
J: TRBJ1-2
D: TRBD1

DNA: TGTGCCAGCAGCCAGGGTACCTACAATGAGCAGTTCTTC
CDR3: CASSQGTYNEQFF
V: TRBV27
size: -
J: TRBJ2-1
D: -

DNA: TGTGCCAGCAGCGTAGACAGTAGCAATCAGCCCCAGCATTTT
CDR3: CASSVDSSNQPQHF
V: TRBV9
size: -
J: TRBJ1-5
D: -

DNA: TGTGCCAGCAGTTTATCGCCGGGGGGCTACGAGCAGTACTTC
CDR3: CASSLSPGGYEQYF
V: TRBV27
size: once
J: TRBJ2-7
D: TRBD2

DNA: TGTGCCAGCAGTTACAGATGGCTACCCGACAATGAGCAGTTCTTC
CDR3: CASSYRWLPDNEQFF
V: TRBV6-5
size: -
J: TRBJ2-1
D: -

DNA: TGTGCCAGCAGCTTAACGGGTGGGGCGAACACCGGGGAGCTGTTTTTT
CDR3: CASSLTGGANTGELFF
V: TRBV7-9
size: once
J: TRBJ2-2
D: -

DNA: TGCGCCAGCAAACGTCCGGGACTAGCGGACCCGAGCTCCTACGAGCAGTACTTC
CDR3: CASKRPGLADPSSYEQYF
V: TRBV10-2
size: -
J: TRBJ2-7
D: TRBD2

DNA: TGTGCCAGCAGCCTACTAGCGAACACCGGGGAGCTGTTTTTT
CDR3: CASSLLANTGELFF
V: TRBV7-9
size: -
J: TRBJ2-2
D: -

DNA: TGTGCCAGCAGCTTGGAAGTCGGACCGTCGTATGGCTACACCTTC
CDR3: CASSLEVGPSYGYTF
V: TRBV7-9
size: -
J: TRBJ1-2
D: -

DNA: TGTGCCAGCAGTTTACTCTCCGGCCAAGAGACCCAGTACTTC
CDR3: CASSLLSGQETQYF
V: TRBV27
size: -
J: TRBJ2-5
D: -

DNA: TGCAGCGTTGCCCCCCAGGGGGCGTATGGCTACACCTTC
CDR3: CSVAPQGAYGYTF
V: TRBV29-1
size: -
J: TRBJ1-2
D: TRBD1

DNA: TGTGCCAGCAGCCTCGAGGTAGCGGGCACAGATACGCAGTATTTT
CDR3: CASSLEVAGTDTQYF
V: TRBV7-8
size: -
J: TRBJ2-3
D: -

DNA: TGCGCCAGCGGCCCTTCGGGGGAGGACGGAGATACGCAGTATTTT
CDR3: CASGPSGEDGDTQYF
V: TRBV4-3
size: -
J: TRBJ2-3
D: -

DNA: TGTGCCAGCAGTTATCAGGGAACCCTAAATTCACCCCTCCACTTT
CDR3: CASSYQGTLNSPLHF
V: TRBV6-5
size: -
J: TRBJ1-6
D: -

DNA: TGTGCCAGCAGCCCTCAAGGGCCCACCTACGAGCAGTACTTC
CDR3: CASSPQGPTYEQYF
V: TRBV7-9
size: -
J: TRBJ2-7
D: -

DNA: TGTGCCAGCAGCCAAAGAATTGCGGGCCTAAGCACAGATACGCAGTATTTT
CDR3: CASSQRIAGLSTDTQYF
V: TRBV7-2
size: -
J: TRBJ2-3
D: -

DNA: TGCGCCAGCAGTGAGTCGCGCGGGAGGGCCGACGAGCAGTACTTC
CDR3: CASSESRGRADEQYF
V: TRBV10-2
size: -
J: TRBJ2-7
D: TRBD2

DNA: TGTGCCAACCGGGGGGCGGTCCACTACGAGCAGTACTTC
CDR3: CANRGAVHYEQYF
V: TRBV6-4
size: -
J: TRBJ2-7
D: -

DNA: TGTGCCAGCAGCTTAGGGTCGGGGGGAGAAGCTTTCTTT
CDR3: CASSLGSGGEAFF
V: TRBV7-6
size: once
J: TRBJ1-1
D: -